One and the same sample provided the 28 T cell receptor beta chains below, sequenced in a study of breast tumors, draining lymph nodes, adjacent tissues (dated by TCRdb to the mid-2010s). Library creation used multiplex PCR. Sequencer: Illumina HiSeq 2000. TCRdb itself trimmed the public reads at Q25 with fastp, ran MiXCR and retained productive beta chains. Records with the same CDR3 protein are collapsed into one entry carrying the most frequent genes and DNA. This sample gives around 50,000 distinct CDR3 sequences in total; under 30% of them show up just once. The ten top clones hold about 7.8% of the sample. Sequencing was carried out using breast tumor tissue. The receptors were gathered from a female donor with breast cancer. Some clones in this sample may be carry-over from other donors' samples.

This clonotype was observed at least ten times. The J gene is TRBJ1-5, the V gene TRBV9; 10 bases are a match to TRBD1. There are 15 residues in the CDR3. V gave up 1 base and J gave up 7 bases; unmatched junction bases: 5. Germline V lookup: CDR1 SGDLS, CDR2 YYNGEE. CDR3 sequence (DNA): TGTGCCAGCAGCGTAACCGGGACAGGGGACCAGCCCCAGCATTTT. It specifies CASSVTGTGDQPQHF.

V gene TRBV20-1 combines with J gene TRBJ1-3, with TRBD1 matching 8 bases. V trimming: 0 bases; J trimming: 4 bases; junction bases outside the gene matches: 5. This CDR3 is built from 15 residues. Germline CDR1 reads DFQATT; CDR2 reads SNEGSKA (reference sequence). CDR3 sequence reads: CSARDPGGSGNTIYF. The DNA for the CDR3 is TGCAGTGCTAGAGATCCAGGGGGCTCGGGAAACACCATATATTTT.

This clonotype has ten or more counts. CDR3 DNA: TGTGCCAGCAGACCTCCGTCAGTCGGACACTCCTCTGGAAACACCATATATTTT. Protein sequence: CASRPPSVGHSSGNTIYF. The chain carries TRBV7-9 and TRBJ1-3, with D possibly TRBD1 on 5 matching bases. The CDR3 length is 18 residues. V lost 6 bases and J 0 bases, leaving 21 bases between the germline ends. Germline V gene sequence: CDR1 SEHNR, CDR2 FQNEAQ (reference sequence).

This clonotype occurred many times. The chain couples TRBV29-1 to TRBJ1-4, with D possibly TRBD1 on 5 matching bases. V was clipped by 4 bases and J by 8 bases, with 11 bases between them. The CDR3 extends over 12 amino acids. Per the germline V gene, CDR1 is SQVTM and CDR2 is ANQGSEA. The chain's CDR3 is CSVVVQGEKLFF. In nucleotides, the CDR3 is TGCAGCGTTGTGGTCCAGGGAGAAAAACTGTTTTTT. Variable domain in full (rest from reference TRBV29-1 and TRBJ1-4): SAVISQKPSRDICQRGTSLTIQCQVDSQVTMMFWYRQQPGQSLTLIATANQGSEATYESGFVIDKFPISRPNLTFSTLTVSNMSPEDSSIYLCSVVVQGEKLFFGSGTQLSVL.

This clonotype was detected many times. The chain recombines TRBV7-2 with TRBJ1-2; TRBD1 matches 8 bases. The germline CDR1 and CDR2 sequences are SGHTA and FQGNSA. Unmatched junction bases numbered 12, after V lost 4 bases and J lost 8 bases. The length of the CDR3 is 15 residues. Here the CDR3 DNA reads TGTGCCAGCAGCTACAGTCCAGGGGGCGCGCGGGGCTACACCTTC. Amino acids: CASSYSPGGARGYTF.

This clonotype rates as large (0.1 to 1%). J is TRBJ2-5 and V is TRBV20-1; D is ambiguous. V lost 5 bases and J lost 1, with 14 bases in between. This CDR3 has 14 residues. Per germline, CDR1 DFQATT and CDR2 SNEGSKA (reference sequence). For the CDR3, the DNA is TGCAGTGCTTTGACACAGACATCCCAAGAGACCCAGTACTTC. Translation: CSALTQTSQETQYF.

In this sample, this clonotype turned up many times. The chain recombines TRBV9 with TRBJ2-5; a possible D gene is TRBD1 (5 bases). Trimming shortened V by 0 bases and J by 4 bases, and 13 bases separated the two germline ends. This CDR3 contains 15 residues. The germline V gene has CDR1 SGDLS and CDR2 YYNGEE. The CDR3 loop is CASSVVEGVGETQYF. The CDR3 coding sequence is TGTGCCAGCAGCGTAGTGGAAGGGGTGGGAGAGACCCAGTACTTC.

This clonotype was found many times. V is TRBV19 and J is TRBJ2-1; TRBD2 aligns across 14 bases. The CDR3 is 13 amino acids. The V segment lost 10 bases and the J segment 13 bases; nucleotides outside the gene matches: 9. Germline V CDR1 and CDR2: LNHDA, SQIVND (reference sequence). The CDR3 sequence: CATKRLAGGPQFF. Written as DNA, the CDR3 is TGTGCCACCAAGAGACTAGCGGGAGGGCCCCAGTTCTTC.

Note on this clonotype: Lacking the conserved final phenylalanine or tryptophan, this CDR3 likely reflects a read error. The CDR3 sequence is CAGSLGTGNQPQHL. The CDR3 DNA reads TGTGCCGGCAGTTTAGGGACGGGTAATCAGCCCCAGCATCTT. This chain links TRBV28 with TRBJ1-5, with D perhaps matching TRBD1 (5 bases). From germline, CDR1 is MDHEN and CDR2 SYDVKM. This CDR3 contains 14 residues.

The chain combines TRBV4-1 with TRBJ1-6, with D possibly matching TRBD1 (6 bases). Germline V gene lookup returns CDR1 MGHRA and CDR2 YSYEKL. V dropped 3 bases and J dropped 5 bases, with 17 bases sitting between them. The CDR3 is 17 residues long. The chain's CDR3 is CASSHDRLGVHNSPLHF. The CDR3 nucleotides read TGCGCCAGCAGCCACGACAGGCTGGGGGTCCATAATTCACCCCTCCACTTT.

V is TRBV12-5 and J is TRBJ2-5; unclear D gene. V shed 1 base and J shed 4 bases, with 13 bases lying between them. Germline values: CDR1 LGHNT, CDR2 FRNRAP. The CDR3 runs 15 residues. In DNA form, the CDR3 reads TGTGCTAGTGGTTTGGGGCGGACCCAAGCAGAGACCCAGTACTTC. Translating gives CASGLGRTQAETQYF.

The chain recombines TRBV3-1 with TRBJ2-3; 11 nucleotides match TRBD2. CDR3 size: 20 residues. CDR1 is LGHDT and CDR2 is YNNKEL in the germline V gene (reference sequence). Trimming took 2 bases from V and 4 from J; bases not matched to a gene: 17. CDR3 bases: TGTGCCAGCAGCCAAAGGTGGATTTGGGGTAGCGGGGGGGTATCAGATACGCAGTATTTT. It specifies CASSQRWIWGSGGVSDTQYF.

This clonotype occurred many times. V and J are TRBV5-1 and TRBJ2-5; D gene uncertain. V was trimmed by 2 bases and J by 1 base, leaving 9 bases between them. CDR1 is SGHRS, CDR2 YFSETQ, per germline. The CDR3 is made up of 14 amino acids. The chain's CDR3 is CASSFGRSQETQYF. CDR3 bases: TGCGCCAGCAGCTTTGGCAGGTCCCAAGAGACCCAGTACTTC. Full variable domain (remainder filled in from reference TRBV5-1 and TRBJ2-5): KAGVTQTPRYLIKTRGQQVTLSCSPISGHRSVSWYQQTPGQGLQFLFEYFSETQRNKGNFPGRFSGRQFSNSRSEMNVSTLELGDSALYLCASSFGRSQETQYFGPGTRLLVL.

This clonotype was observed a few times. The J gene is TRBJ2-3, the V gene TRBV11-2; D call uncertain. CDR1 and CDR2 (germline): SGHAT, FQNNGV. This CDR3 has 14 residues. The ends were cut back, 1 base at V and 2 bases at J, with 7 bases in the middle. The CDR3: CASSLAGLTDTQYF. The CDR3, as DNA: TGTGCCAGCAGCTTAGCGGGCCTCACAGATACGCAGTATTTT.

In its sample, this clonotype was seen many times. The CDR3 region is CASSELIGGDQETQYF. In DNA form, the CDR3 reads TGCGCCAGCAGTGAGCTTATAGGAGGGGACCAAGAGACCCAGTACTTC. The chain recombines TRBV10-2 with TRBJ2-5, with a weak D call TRBD2 (6 bases). V was cut by 2 bases and J by 0 bases, with 13 bases left in between. The CDR3 sequence is 16 residues long. The germline gives CDR1 WSHSY, CDR2 SAAADI.

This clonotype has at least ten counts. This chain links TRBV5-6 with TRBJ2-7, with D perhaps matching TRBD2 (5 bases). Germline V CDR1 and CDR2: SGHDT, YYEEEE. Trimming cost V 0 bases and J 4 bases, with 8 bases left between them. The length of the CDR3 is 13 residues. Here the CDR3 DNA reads TGTGCCAGCAGCTTGGGTAGCGAGTACGAGCAGTACTTC. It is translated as CASSLGSEYEQYF.

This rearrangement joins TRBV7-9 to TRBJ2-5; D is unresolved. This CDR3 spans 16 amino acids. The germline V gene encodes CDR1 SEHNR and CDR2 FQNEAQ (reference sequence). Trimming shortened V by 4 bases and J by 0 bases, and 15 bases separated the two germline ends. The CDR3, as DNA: TGTGCCAGCAGCTCCCCTCTCCAAGGGTACCAAGAGACCCAGTACTTC. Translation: CASSSPLQGYQETQYF. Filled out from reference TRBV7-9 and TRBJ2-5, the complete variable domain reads DTGVSQNPRHKITKRGQNVTFRCDPISEHNRLYWYRQTLGQGPEFLTYFQNEAQLEKSRLLSDRFSAERPKGSFSTLEIQRTEQGDSAMYLCASSSPLQGYQETQYFGPGTRLLVL.

The CDR3 coding sequence is TGTGCCAGCAGCTTAAGAGCAGGGGGAGGGCCTGAAGCTTTCTTT. This codes for CASSLRAGGGPEAFF. The chain recombines TRBV11-2 with TRBJ1-1; 7 bases are shared with TRBD1. The CDR3 runs 15 residues. Germline V lookup: CDR1 SGHAT, CDR2 FQNNGV. The V segment lost 2 bases and the J segment 6 bases; nucleotides outside the gene matches: 9. Full variable domain (rest looked up from reference TRBV11-2 and TRBJ1-1): EAGVAQSPRYKIIEKRQSVAFWCNPISGHATLYWYQQILGQGPKLLIQFQNNGVVDDSQLPKDRFSAERLKGVDSTLKIQPAKLEDSAVYLCASSLRAGGGPEAFFGQGTRLTVV.

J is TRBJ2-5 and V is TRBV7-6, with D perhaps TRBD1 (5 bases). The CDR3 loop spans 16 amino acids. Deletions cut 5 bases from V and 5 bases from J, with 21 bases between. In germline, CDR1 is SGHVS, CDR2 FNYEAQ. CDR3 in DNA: TGTGCCAGCAGCCCCCCCAAGGGGCAGGATTGGGAGACCCAGTACTTC. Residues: CASSPPKGQDWETQYF.

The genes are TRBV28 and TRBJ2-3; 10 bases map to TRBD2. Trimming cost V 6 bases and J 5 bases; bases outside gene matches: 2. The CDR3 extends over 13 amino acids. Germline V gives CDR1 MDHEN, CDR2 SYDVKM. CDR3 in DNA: TGTGCCAGCAGCCTAGCGGGAGAAGATACGCAGTATTTT. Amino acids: CASSLAGEDTQYF.

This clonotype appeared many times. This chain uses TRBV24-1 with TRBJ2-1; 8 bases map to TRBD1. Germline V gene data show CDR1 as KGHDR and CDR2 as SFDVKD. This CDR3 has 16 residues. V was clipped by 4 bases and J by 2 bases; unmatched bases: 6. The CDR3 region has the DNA TGTGCCACCAGTGACCGACAGGGGTCGGCCTACAATGAGCAGTTCTTC. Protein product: CATSDRQGSAYNEQFF.

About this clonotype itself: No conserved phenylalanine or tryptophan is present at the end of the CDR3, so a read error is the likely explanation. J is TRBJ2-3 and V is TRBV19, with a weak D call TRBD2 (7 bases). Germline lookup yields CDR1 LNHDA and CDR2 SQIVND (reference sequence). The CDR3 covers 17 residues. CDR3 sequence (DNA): TGTGCCAGTAGTGGGGAGGGGGGGACCTCCAGAGCAGATGCGCAGTATCTT. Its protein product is CASSGEGGTSRADAQYL.

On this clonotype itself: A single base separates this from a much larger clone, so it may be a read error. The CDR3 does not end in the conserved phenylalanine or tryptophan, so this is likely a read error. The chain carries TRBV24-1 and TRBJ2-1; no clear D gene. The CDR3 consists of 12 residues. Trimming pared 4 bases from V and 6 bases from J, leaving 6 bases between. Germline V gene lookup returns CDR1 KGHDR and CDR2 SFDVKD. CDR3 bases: TGTGCCACCAGTGACTTCCCCAATGAGCAGTTCTCC. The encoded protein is CATSDFPNEQFS.

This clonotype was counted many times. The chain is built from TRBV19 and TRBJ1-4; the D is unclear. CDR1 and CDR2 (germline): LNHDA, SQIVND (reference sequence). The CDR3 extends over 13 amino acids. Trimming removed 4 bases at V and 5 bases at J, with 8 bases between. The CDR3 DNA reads TGTGCCAGTAGTAGGGTGGGGAATGAAAAACTGTTTTTT. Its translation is CASSRVGNEKLFF.

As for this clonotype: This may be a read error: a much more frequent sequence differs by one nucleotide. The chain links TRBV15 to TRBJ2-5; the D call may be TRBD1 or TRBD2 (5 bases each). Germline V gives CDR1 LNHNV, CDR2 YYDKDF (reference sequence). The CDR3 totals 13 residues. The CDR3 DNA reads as TGTGCCACCAGCAGAGATTTGGGGGAGACCCGGTACTTC. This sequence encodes CATSRDLGETRYF.

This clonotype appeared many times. In nucleotides, the CDR3 is TGTGCCAGCAGCTTAGGTGGGACAGGGGGCTCCTACGAGCAGTACTTC. Protein: CASSLGGTGGSYEQYF. The genes are TRBV7-9 and TRBJ2-7; 11 bases fit TRBD1. The germline gives CDR1 SEHNR, CDR2 FQNEAQ (reference sequence). This CDR3 has 16 residues. With V trimmed by 1 base and J by 0 bases, 2 bases remained unmatched. Looking up the rest from reference TRBV7-9 and TRBJ2-7 gives the full variable domain: DTGVSQNPRHKITKRGQNVTFRCDPISEHNRLYWYRQTLGQGPEFLTYFQNEAQLEKSRLLSDRFSAERPKGSFSTLEIQRTEQGDSAMYLCASSLGGTGGSYEQYFGPGTRLTVT.

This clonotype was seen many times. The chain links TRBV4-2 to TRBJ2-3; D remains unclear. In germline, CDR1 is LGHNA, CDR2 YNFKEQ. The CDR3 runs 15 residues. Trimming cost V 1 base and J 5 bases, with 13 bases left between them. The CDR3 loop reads CASSQVPTGRDTQYF. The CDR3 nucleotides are TGTGCCAGCAGCCAAGTTCCTACCGGAAGAGATACGCAGTATTTT.

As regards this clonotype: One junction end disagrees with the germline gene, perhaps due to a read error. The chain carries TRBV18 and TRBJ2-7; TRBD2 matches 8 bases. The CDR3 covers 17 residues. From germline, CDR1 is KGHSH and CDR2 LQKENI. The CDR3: CASPPTGGGAAGYEQYF. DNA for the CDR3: TGTGCCAGCCCACCGACGGGGGGGGGGGCGGCTGGCTACGAGCAGTACTTC.